This T cell receptor beta chain derives from a study of early T cells in non-severe SARS-CoV-2 infection. Attachment of unique molecular identifiers was made to individual cDNA molecules. TCRdb analysed the 5' RACE reads with MiXCR anew, one entry per CDR3 protein. Among some 30,000 distinct CDR3 sequences listed, about 4.6% were seen once. The CDR3 is made up of 13 amino acids. V was cut by 2 bases and J by 5 bases, with 7 bases left in between. A few counts support this clonotype. The clonotype originates from an adult who was a healthcare worker with PCR-confirmed SARS-CoV-2 infection or an uninfected control (not recorded which). The chain carries TRBV12-3 or TRBV12-4 and TRBJ2-4; D is undetermined. The sequencing sample was made of whole blood. The CDR3, as DNA: TGTGCCAGCAGTTTAACGGGTGAAAACATTCAGTACTTC. Its translation is CASSLTGENIQYF.